This T cell receptor beta chain was found in a study of CD8 T cells in ankylosing spondylitis. Study outcomes and limitations: Matched synovial fluid from ankylosing spondylitis patients was reported to be enriched for disease-linked clones. Reactive arthritis synovial fluid and blood previously showed some of these motif variants. Blood of patients with ankylosing spondylitis appeared to be characterized by a TCR beta motif of eight highly homologous variants. In peripheral blood, disease-linked CD8+ clones occurred at relatively low frequencies.

This clonotype was observed a handful of times. No antigen is known for it. Libraries for TCR beta were made by quantitative 5'-RACE with molecular barcodes. TCRdb reanalysed the 5' RACE reads using MiXCR and keeps one entry per CDR3 protein. Of under 950,000 distinct CDR3 sequences in the sample, roughly 19% were seen once. Trimming left V 3 bases short and J 7 bases short, with 10 bases between. In germline, CDR1 is LGHDT, CDR2 YNNKEL (reference sequence). The CDR3 covers 12 residues. This chain connects TRBV3-1 to TRBJ2-7; D not certain. The sequence was collected from a male donor with ankylosing spondylitis. The sample comprised blood, either unsorted or a sorted T cell fraction (not recorded which). The CDR3 coding sequence is TGTGCCAGCAGCCAGGTGAATGGGGAGCAGTACTTC. Its translation is CASSQVNGEQYF.